Here is one T cell receptor beta chain with its context. Documented time point: pretreatment peripheral blood. This specimen comes from a study of PD-L1 blockade in urothelial cancer. Looking at the study overall: Enrolled patients had been treated previously with 0 to 3 chemotherapy regimens.

The method was immunoSEQ multiplex PCR; TCRdb's version includes in-frame clones alone and lacks a portion of them. The sample lists tens of thousands of clones, 84% occurring once. The CDR3 has 14 amino acids. Germline-derived CDR1 and CDR2 are SNHLY and FYNNEI. The V gene lost 0 bases and the J gene lost 7 bases, with 9 bases spanning the gap. This specimen consisted of PBMCs, obtained around atezolizumab (anti-PD-L1) treatment. This chain uses TRBV2 with TRBJ2-2, with D perhaps matching TRBD2 (5 bases). This TCR was recovered from a man aged 60 to 75 with urothelial cancer. The CDR3 bases are TGTGCCAGCAGTGAAGCTATGAGCGGCGGGGAGCTGTTTTTT. Residues: CASSEAMSGGELFF.